One and the same sample provided the 10 T cell receptor beta chains below, sequenced in a study of shared clonotypes between healthy human individuals. Assay used: immunoSEQ multiplex PCR; TCRdb lists only in-frame clones, some missing. The sample comprises about 1 million clones, about 75% of which are singletons, and over 1.3% rests with the top ten. Material for sequencing was memory CD4+ T cells sorted from blood. Indicated subset: CD45RA-negative fraction. The receptors here all came from a man aged 18 to 29 in good health.

The rearrangement links TRBV5-1 to TRBJ2-3; TRBD1 aligns across 7 bases. The CDR3 runs 16 residues. V lost 1 base and J lost 0; bases outside the gene matches: 5. Germline assignment: CDR1 SGHRS and CDR2 YFSETQ. CDR3 amino acids: CASSLKGGGSTDTQYF. The CDR3 coding sequence is TGCGCCAGCAGCTTGAAAGGGGGCGGGAGCACAGATACGCAGTATTTT.

This clone was recorded a few times. CDR3 DNA sequence: TGTGCCAGCCAGACAGTCATCGATCGCAATCAGCCCCAGCATTTT. Residues: CASQTVIDRNQPQHF. V gene TRBV6-1 combines with J gene TRBJ1-5; the D gene is possibly TRBD1 (5 bases). Deletions cut 8 bases from V and 2 bases from J, with 16 bases between. The CDR3 spans 15 residues. Germline V gene data show CDR1 as MNHNS and CDR2 as SASEGT.

The chain carries TRBV7-8 and TRBJ1-1; maybe TRBD1 (5 bases). Germline-derived CDR1 and CDR2 are SGHVS and FQNEAQ. The length of the CDR3 is 15 residues. V lost 6 bases to trimming and J lost 1 base, with 15 bases between them. The CDR3 coding sequence is TGTGCCAGCAGTTTGACCGGGACGGCGAACACTGAAGCTTTCTTT. It translates to CASSLTGTANTEAFF.

The chain recombines TRBV30 with TRBJ1-2, with TRBD1 as a possible D gene (5 bases). The CDR3 is 14 residues long. Trimming took off 3 bases at V and 4 bases at J, with 15 bases between the two ends. The germline gives CDR1 GTSNPN, CDR2 SVGIG (reference sequence). Here the CDR3 reads CAWRPRGSGYGYTF. CDR3 coding DNA: TGTGCCTGGAGGCCGCGGGGCTCCGGCTATGGCTACACCTTC. Drawing the rest from reference TRBV30 and TRBJ1-2, the complete variable domain is SQTIHQWPATLVQPVGSPLSLECTVEGTSNPNLYWYRQAAGRGLQLLFYSVGIGQISSEVPQNLSASRPQDRQFILSSKKLLLSDSGFYLCAWRPRGSGYGYTFGSGTRLTVV.

A few counts support this clone. The sample holds other DNA sequences that translate to the same CDR3. This chain connects TRBV9 to TRBJ1-2; 9 bases are shared with TRBD1. This CDR3 comprises 16 residues. The V gene's germline CDR1 is SGDLS and CDR2 YYNGEE. The V gene end was trimmed by 0 bases and the J gene end by 0 bases; junction bases not matched to a gene: 3. CDR3 loop: CASSVEQGAANYGYTF. CDR3 sequence (DNA): TGTGCCAGCAGCGTAGAACAGGGGGCGGCTAACTATGGCTACACCTTC.

The rearrangement links TRBV10-3 to TRBJ2-1, with 7 positions matching TRBD1. Germline trimming cut 7 bases from V and 3 bases from J; bases unmatched to any gene: 3. The CDR3 length is 13 residues. Germline V CDR1 and CDR2: ENHRY, SYGVKD. The CDR3 coding sequence is TGTGCCATCACGACAGGGTTCTACAATGAGCAGTTCTTC. This translates into CAITTGFYNEQFF.

In the case of this clone: Possible read error: a much larger clone is one base away. Other DNA sequences in the same sample also yield this CDR3. V gene TRBV6-6 combines with J gene TRBJ2-7, with D uncertain. The germline CDR1 and CDR2 sequences are MNHNY and SVGAGI (reference sequence). The ends were cut back, 5 bases at V and 0 bases at J, with 11 bases in the middle. This CDR3 has 14 residues. The CDR3 DNA is TGTGCCAGCAGTCTCGGGCCTAGCTCCTACGAGCAGTACTTC. As protein: CASSLGPSSYEQYF.

The V gene is TRBV7-6, the J gene TRBJ2-3; TRBD2 matches at 7 bases. This CDR3 is 17 amino acids long. Unmatched junction bases numbered 9, after V lost 3 bases and J lost 0 bases. Germline CDR1 and CDR2: SGHVS and FNYEAQ. CDR3 nucleotide sequence: TGTGCCAGCAGCTTGGGAGGGGATGCATCTAGCACAGATACGCAGTATTTT. Protein: CASSLGGDASSTDTQYF.

Turning to this clone: Within the sample, other DNA sequences also encode this same CDR3. V is TRBV12-5 and J is TRBJ1-5, with 7 bases that match TRBD1. The CDR3 length is 15 residues. Trimming removed 1 base from V and 2 bases from J; junction bases left unmatched: 2. Germline values: CDR1 LGHNT, CDR2 FRNRAP. The CDR3 DNA follows: TGTGCTAGTGGTTTGGGGACAGGCGGCAATCAGCCCCAGCATTTT. This gives the protein CASGLGTGGNQPQHF.

The chain uses TRBV4-2 and TRBJ2-3, with D possibly TRBD1 on 6 matching bases. The CDR3 covers 13 residues. Per germline, CDR1 LGHNA and CDR2 YNFKEQ. V was pared by 4 bases and J by 6 bases, with 11 bases between. CDR3 DNA sequence: TGTGCCAGCAGCCCAGGGGCGTGGGATACGCAGTATTTT. As protein: CASSPGAWDTQYF.